This TCR beta chain is drawn from a study of glioma-infiltrating T cells. The study, taken as a whole, reports: Very few CDR3 sequences were shared between tissue and blood. Tissue-blood divergence was below expectation in non-neoplastic patients, above in gliomas.

Between the trimmed V and J ends, which lost 3 bases and 1 base, there was a span of 13 bases. Germline CDR1 is LNHNV and CDR2 is YYDKDF (reference sequence). This CDR3 has 16 residues. Of note for this clonotype: Its antigen remains unidentified.

The iRepertoire nested amplicon-rescue multiplex PCR amplified TCR alpha and beta CDR3s from RNA. Input was roughly 100-450 ng of tissue mRNA or PBMC total RNA. TCRdb processed the multiplex PCR reads anew with MiXCR; each CDR3 protein has one entry. Among about 21,000 distinct CDR3 sequences listed, roughly 25% were seen once. Material: glioma tissue, nonneoplastic brain tissue, or PBMCs (not recorded which). The sequence came from a human donor with low-grade glioma or glioblastoma, undergoing nonglioma brain surgery, or in good health (not recorded which). The chain carries TRBV15 and TRBJ1-5; D not certain. The CDR3 sequence: CATSSYDIWSNQPQHF. CDR3 nucleotide sequence: TGTGCCACCAGCAGTTATGACATCTGGAGCAATCAGCCCCAGCATTTT. Filled out from reference TRBV15 and TRBJ1-5, the complete variable domain reads DAMVIQNPRYQVTQFGKPVTLSCSQTLNHNVMYWYQQKSSQAPKLLFHYYDKDFNNEADTPDNFQSRRPNTSFCFLDIRSPGLGDTAMYLCATSSYDIWSNQPQHFGDGTRLSIL.